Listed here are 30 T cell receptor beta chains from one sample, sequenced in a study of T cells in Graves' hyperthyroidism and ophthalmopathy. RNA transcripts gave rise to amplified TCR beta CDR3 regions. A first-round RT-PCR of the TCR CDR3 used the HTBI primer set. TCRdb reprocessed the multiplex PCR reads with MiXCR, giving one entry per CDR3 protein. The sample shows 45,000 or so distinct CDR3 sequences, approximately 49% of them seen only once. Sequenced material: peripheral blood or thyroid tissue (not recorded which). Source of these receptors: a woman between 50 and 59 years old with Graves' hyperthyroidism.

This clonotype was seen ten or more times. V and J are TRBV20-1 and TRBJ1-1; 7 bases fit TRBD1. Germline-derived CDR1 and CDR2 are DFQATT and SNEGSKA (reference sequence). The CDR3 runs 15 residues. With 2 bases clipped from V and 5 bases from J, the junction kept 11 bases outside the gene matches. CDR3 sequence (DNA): TGCAGTGCTAGAAAGGGAGGCAGGGGGTGGACTGAAGCTTTCTTT. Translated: CSARKGGRGWTEAFF.

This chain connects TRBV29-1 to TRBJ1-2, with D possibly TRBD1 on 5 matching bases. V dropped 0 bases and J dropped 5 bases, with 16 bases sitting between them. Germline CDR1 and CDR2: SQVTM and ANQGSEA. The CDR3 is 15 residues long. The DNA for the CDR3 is TGCAGCGTTGAAGATGGGGCAGGAGGAGGTTATGGCTACACCTTC. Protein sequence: CSVEDGAGGGYGYTF.

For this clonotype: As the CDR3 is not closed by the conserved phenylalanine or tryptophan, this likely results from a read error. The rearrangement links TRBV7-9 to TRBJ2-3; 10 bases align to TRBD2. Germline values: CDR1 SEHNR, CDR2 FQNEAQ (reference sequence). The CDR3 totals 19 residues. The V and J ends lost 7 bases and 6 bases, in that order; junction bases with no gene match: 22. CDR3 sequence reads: CASTHPPLPSGSERDTQYL. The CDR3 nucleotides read TGTGCCAGCACCCATCCACCTTTGCCTAGCGGGAGTGAGCGGGATACGCAGTATCTT.

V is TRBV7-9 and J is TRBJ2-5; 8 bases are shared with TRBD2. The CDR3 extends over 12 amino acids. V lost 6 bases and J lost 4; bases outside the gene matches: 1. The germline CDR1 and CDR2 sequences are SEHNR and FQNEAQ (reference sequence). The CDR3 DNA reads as TGTGCCAGCAGTCTAGCGGGAGAGACCCAGTACTTC. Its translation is CASSLAGETQYF.

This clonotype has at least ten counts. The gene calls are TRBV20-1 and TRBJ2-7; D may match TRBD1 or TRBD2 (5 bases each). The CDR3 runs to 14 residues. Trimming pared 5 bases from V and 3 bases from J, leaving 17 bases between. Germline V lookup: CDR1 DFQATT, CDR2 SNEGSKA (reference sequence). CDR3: CSAAGLGIGYEQYF. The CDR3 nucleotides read TGCAGTGCTGCAGGGCTCGGGATAGGCTACGAGCAGTACTTC.

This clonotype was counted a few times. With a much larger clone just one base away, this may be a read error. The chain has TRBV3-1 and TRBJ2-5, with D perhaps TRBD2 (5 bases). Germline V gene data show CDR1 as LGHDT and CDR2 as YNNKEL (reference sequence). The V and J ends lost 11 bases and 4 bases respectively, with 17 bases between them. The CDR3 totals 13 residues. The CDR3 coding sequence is TGTGCCGGCAAGATCGAGGGTGGAGAGACCCAGTACTTC. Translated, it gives CAGKIEGGETQYF.

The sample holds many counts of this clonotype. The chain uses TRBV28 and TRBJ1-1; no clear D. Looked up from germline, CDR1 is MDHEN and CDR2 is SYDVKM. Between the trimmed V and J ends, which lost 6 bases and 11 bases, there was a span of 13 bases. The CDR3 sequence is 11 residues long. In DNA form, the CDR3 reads TGTGCCAGCAGAGCCTGGGAGGGCGCTTTCTTT. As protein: CASRAWEGAFF.

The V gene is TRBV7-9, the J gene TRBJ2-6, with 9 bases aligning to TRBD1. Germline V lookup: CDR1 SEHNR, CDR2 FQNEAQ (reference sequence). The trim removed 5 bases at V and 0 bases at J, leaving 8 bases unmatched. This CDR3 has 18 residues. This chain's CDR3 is CASSPRPGQGSGANVLTF. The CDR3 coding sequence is TGTGCCAGCAGCCCGCGCCCGGGACAGGGCTCTGGGGCCAACGTCCTGACTTTC.

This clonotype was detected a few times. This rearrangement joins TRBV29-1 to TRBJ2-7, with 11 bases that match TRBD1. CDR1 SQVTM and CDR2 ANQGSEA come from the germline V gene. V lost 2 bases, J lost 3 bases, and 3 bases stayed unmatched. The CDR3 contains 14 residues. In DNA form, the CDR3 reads TGCAGCGTTGAAAGGGGGACAGGGGGCTACGAGCAGTACTTC. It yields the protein CSVERGTGGYEQYF.

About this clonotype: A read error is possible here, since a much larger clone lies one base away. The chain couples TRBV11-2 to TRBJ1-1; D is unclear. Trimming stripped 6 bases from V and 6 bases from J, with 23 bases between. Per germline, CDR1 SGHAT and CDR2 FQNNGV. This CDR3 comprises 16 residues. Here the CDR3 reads CASSKPPDSLDAEAFF. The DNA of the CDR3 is TGTGCCAGCAGTAAACCCCCGGACTCCCTCGACGCTGAAGCTTTCTTT.

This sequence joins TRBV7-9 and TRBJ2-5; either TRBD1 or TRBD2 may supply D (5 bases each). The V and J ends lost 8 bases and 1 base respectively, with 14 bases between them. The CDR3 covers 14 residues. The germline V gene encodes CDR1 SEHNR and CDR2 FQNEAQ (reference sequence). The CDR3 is CASGQGTAQETQYF. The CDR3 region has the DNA TGTGCCAGCGGCCAAGGGACGGCCCAAGAGACCCAGTACTTC.

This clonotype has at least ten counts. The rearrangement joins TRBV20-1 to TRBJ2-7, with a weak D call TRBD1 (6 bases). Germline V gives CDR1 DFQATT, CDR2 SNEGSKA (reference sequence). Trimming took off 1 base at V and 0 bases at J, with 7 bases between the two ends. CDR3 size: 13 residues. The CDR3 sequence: CSARGDTSYEQYF. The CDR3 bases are TGCAGTGCTAGAGGGGACACCTCCTACGAGCAGTACTTC.

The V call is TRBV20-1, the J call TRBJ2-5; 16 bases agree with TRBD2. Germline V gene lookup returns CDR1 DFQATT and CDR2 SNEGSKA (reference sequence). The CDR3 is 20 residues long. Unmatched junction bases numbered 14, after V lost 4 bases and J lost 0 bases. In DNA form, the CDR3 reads TGCAGTGCTATTGCCGGGACTAGCGGGAGGGCCTCGTGGGACCAAGAGACCCAGTACTTC. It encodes CSAIAGTSGRASWDQETQYF.

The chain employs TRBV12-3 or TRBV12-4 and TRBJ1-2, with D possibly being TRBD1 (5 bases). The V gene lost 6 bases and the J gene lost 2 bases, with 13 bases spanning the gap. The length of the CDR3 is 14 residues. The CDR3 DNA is TGTGCCAGCAGCCCCGGGACGGAAAACTATGGCTACACCTTC. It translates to CASSPGTENYGYTF.

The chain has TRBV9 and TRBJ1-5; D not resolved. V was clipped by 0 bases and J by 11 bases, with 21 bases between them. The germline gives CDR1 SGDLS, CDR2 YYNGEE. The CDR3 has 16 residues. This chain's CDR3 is CASSVAPRGGGETQHF. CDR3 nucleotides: TGTGCCAGCAGCGTAGCCCCCCGGGGAGGTGGGGAGACCCAGCATTTT.

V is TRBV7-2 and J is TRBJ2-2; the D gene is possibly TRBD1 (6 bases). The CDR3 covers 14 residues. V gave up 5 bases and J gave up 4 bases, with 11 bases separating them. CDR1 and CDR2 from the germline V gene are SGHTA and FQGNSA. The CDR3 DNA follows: TGTGCCAGCAGCGTTAGAGGGGGCACCGGGGAGCTGTTTTTT. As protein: CASSVRGGTGELFF.

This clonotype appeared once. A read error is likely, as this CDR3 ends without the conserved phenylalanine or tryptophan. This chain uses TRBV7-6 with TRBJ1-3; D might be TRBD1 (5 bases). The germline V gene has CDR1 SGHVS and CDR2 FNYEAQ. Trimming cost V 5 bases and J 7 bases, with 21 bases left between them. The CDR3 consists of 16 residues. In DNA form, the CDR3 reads TGTGCCAGCAGCCCGTCCTCCAGGGTGAGAGGGAACACCATATATTAT. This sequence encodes CASSPSSRVRGNTIYY.

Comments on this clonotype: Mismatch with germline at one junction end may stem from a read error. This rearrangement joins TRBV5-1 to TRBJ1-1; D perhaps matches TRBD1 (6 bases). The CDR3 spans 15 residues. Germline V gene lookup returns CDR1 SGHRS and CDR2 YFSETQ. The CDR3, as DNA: TGTGCCAGCAGCCGTAACCCAGGGGCGAACACTGAAGCTTTCTTT. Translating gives CASSRNPGANTEAFF.

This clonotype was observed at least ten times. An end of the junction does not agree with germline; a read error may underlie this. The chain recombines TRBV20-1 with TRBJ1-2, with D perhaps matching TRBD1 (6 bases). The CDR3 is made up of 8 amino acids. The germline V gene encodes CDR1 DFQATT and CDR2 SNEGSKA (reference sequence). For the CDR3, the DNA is TGCAGTGCACAGGGCTCCACCTTC. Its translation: CSAQGSTF.

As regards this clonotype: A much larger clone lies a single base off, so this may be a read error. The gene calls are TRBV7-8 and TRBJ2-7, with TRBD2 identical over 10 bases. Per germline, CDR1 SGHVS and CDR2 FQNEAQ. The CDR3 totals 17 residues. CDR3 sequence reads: CASSYGPPGLAGAEQHF. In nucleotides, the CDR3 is TGTGCCAGCAGTTATGGACCTCCGGGGCTAGCGGGAGCCGAGCAGCACTTC.

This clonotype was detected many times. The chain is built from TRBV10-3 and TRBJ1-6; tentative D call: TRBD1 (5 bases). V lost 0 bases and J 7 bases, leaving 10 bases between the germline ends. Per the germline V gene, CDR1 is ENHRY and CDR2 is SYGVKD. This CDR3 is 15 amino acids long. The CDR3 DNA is TGTGCCATCAGTGAGTCACGGCAGGGCAATTCACCCCTCCACTTT. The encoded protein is CAISESRQGNSPLHF.

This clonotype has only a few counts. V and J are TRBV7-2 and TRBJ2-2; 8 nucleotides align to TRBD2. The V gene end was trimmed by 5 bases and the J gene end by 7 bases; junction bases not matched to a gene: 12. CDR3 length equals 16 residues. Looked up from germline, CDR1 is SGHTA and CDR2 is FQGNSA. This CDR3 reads CASSVPHGGVSGELFF. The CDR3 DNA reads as TGTGCCAGCAGCGTACCCCACGGGGGGGTGAGCGGGGAGCTGTTTTTT.

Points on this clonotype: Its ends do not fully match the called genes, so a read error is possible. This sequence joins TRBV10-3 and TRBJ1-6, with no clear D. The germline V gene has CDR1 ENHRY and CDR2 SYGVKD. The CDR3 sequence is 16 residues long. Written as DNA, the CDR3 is TGTGCCAGCAGTGAGGGAACCGGATTCCCTAATTCACCCCTCCACTTT. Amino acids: CASSEGTGFPNSPLHF.

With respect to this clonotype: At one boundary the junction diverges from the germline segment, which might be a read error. The CDR3: CASRGADSYGYTF. DNA of the CDR3: TGCGCCAGCAGAGGAGCGGACAGCTATGGCTACACCTTC. The chain recombines TRBV6-2 or TRBV6-3 with TRBJ1-2, with a tentative D call TRBD1 (6 bases). The CDR3 runs to 13 residues. CDR1 and CDR2 (germline): MNHEY, SVGEGT.

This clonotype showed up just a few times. For the CDR3, the DNA is TGTGCCAGCAGCATCGGACAGCCGGGCGAGCAGTACTTC. It yields the protein CASSIGQPGEQYF. V is TRBV7-8 and J is TRBJ2-7; maybe TRBD1 (6 bases). This CDR3 comprises 13 residues. V was trimmed by 5 bases and J by 6 bases, leaving 14 bases between them. Germline V gives CDR1 SGHVS, CDR2 FQNEAQ.

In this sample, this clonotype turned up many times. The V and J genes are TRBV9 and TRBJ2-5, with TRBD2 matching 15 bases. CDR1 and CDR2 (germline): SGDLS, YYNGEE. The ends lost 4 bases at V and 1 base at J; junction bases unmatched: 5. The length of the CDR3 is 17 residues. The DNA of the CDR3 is TGTGCCAGCAGCACGGGACTAGCGGGAGGTTTCCAAGAGACCCAGTACTTC. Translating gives CASSTGLAGGFQETQYF.

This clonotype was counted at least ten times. The CDR3 loop reads CASSRDTGGEKLFF. Written as DNA, the CDR3 is TGTGCCAGCAGTCGGGACACCGGAGGGGAAAAACTGTTTTTT. The chain couples TRBV12-3 or TRBV12-4 to TRBJ1-4; D may be TRBD1 (6 bases). V was cut by 5 bases and J by 8 bases, with 15 bases left in between. The length of the CDR3 is 14 residues.

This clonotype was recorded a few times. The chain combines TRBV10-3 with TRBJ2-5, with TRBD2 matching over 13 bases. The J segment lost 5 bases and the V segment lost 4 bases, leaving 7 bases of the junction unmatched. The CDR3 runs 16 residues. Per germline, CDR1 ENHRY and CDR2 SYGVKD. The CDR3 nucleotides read TGTGCCATCAGTGGTCCCCTACTAGCGGGAGGGGAGACCCAGTACTTC. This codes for CAISGPLLAGGETQYF.

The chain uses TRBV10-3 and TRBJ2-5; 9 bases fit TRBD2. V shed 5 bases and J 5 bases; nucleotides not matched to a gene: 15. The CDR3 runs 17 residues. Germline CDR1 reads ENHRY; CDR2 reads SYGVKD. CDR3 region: CAISWGLAGTGEETQYF. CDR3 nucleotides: TGTGCCATCAGTTGGGGACTAGCTGGAACCGGGGAGGAGACCCAGTACTTC.

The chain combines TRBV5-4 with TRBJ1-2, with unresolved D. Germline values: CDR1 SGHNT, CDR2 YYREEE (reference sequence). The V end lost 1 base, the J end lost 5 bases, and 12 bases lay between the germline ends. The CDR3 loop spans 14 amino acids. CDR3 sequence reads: CASSLSVFQYGYTF. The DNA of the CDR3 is TGTGCCAGCAGCTTGTCGGTCTTCCAGTATGGCTACACCTTC.